What follows are 24 T cell receptor beta chains derived from one specimen sequenced in a study of blood T cell repertoires in COVID-19. TCRdb keeps only in-frame clones here, not all; method: immunoSEQ multiplex PCR. The table lists around 300,000 clones, roughly 86% of them singletons. The specimen was PBMCs or T cells enriched from blood (not recorded which). All receptors come from a woman aged 25 to 39 who had recovered from COVID-19.

J is TRBJ2-1 and V is TRBV10-3, with 7 bases that match TRBD2. Losses at the gene ends were 2 bases for V and 6 bases for J; bases not matched to a gene: 13. This CDR3 spans 17 amino acids. Germline V CDR1 and CDR2: ENHRY, SYGVKD. The CDR3 nucleotides are TGTGCCATCAGTGAGCGCGGTGCGGGAGTCCCCCTCAATGAGCAGTTCTTC. Residues: CAISERGAGVPLNEQFF.

CDR3 sequence (DNA): TGTGCCAGCTCACCCCCTTCCCTGAGCTCCTACGAGCAGTACTTC. Translated, it gives CASSPPSLSSYEQYF. The chain carries TRBV18 and TRBJ2-7; D gene unclear. The germline V gene has CDR1 KGHSH and CDR2 LQKENI. The ends were cut back, 3 bases at V and 0 bases at J, with 12 bases in the middle. The CDR3 is 15 residues long.

This chain joins TRBV19 and TRBJ1-3; D gene unclear. Trimming shortened V by 1 base and J by 0 bases, and 13 bases separated the two germline ends. This CDR3 spans 17 amino acids. Looked up from germline, CDR1 is LNHDA and CDR2 is SQIVND (reference sequence). The chain's CDR3 is CASSIGADGYSGNTIYF. The CDR3 coding sequence is TGTGCCAGTAGTATAGGGGCAGACGGTTACTCTGGAAACACCATATATTTT.

This clone was counted a single time. The junction departs from the called germline gene at one end, perhaps through a read error. The chain's CDR3 is CASREAGTPRLF. CDR3 in DNA: TGTGCCAGCAGAGAAGCCGGGACTCCCAGGCTCTTC. The chain is built from TRBV28 and TRBJ2-1, with a weak D call TRBD2 (6 bases). The CDR3 runs 12 residues. Germline V gene lookup returns CDR1 MDHEN and CDR2 SYDVKM.

The rearrangement links TRBV24-1 to TRBJ2-1, with 11 positions matching TRBD2. Germline V gene sequence: CDR1 KGHDR, CDR2 SFDVKD. The junction had 5 bases not matched to a gene; V was cut back by 4 bases and J by 1 base. The CDR3 sequence is 17 residues long. CDR3 sequence: CATSDPGLADSYNEQFF. As DNA, the CDR3 is TGTGCCACCAGTGACCCGGGACTAGCGGATTCCTACAATGAGCAGTTCTTC.

This clone has a single count. The chain uses TRBV7-9 and TRBJ2-5, with 9 bases matching TRBD1. Germline V lookup: CDR1 SEHNR, CDR2 FQNEAQ (reference sequence). The ends lost 3 bases at V and 3 bases at J; junction bases unmatched: 5. The CDR3 runs 15 residues. The CDR3 loop is CASSFPTGGEETQYF. The CDR3 bases are TGTGCCAGCAGCTTTCCGACAGGGGGGGAAGAGACCCAGTACTTC. The entire variable domain, with the rest obtained from reference TRBV7-9 and TRBJ2-5, is as follows: DTGVSQNPRHKITKRGQNVTFRCDPISEHNRLYWYRQTLGQGPEFLTYFQNEAQLEKSRLLSDRFSAERPKGSFSTLEIQRTEQGDSAMYLCASSFPTGGEETQYFGPGTRLLVL.

V usage is TRBV19 and J usage is TRBJ2-7; tentatively, D is TRBD2 (5 bases). The V gene's germline CDR1 is LNHDA and CDR2 SQIVND (reference sequence). V was clipped by 2 bases and J by 2 bases, with 13 bases between them. The CDR3 runs to 15 residues. CDR3 sequence: CASSITVGETYEQYF. The CDR3 coding sequence is TGTGCCAGTAGTATAACGGTGGGAGAGACCTACGAGCAGTACTTC.

The genes are TRBV6-5 and TRBJ1-1; 7 nucleotides agree with TRBD1. Germline V gene sequence: CDR1 MNHEY, CDR2 SVGAGI. V shed 6 bases and J 5 bases; nucleotides not matched to a gene: 9. This CDR3 region has 14 residues. The CDR3 reads CASSPTGVRTEAFF. The DNA for the CDR3 is TGTGCCAGCAGCCCAACAGGGGTCAGGACTGAAGCTTTCTTT.

The CDR3 DNA is TGTGCCAGCAGGCCCGGGACTACCTCCTACAATGAGCAGTTCTTC. Its protein product is CASRPGTTSYNEQFF. The chain is built from TRBV7-9 and TRBJ2-1; 7 bases are shared with TRBD2. This CDR3 is 15 amino acids long. Trimming cost V 6 bases and J 0 bases; bases outside gene matches: 5. The germline CDR1 and CDR2 sequences are SEHNR and FQNEAQ (reference sequence).

The rearrangement joins TRBV10-3 to TRBJ1-2, with D hard to call. CDR1 and CDR2 (germline): ENHRY, SYGVKD. The CDR3 is 13 amino acids. The ends were cut back, 0 bases at V and 13 bases at J, with 15 bases in the middle. The CDR3 DNA reads as TGTGCCATCAGTGAGTCGACGGAACAGTCAAGCACCTTC. The encoded protein is CAISESTEQSSTF.

This chain connects TRBV10-3 to TRBJ2-1; tentative D call: TRBD1 (5 bases). This CDR3 region has 15 residues. V was trimmed by 7 bases and J by 5 bases, leaving 18 bases between them. CDR1 is ENHRY, CDR2 SYGVKD, per germline. Here the CDR3 reads CAITRELRQNNEQFF. The CDR3 DNA reads as TGTGCCATCACCAGAGAACTACGACAGAACAATGAGCAGTTCTTC.

V and J are TRBV29-1 and TRBJ2-5; TRBD2 aligns across 10 bases. Germline V gene data show CDR1 as SQVTM and CDR2 as ANQGSEA. The CDR3 is 14 residues long. V shed 7 bases and J 0 bases; nucleotides not matched to a gene: 5. CDR3 bases: TGCAGCGCTCGACTAGCGGGCCACCAAGAGACCCAGTACTTC. Encoded protein: CSARLAGHQETQYF.

The rearrangement uses TRBV7-9 and TRBJ1-3, with D unresolved. Between the trimmed V and J ends, which lost 3 bases and 0 bases, there was a span of 6 bases. The CDR3 runs to 14 residues. Germline CDR1 reads SEHNR; CDR2 reads FQNEAQ (reference sequence). CDR3 amino acids: CASSLRDSGNTIYF. The CDR3 DNA reads as TGTGCCAGCAGCTTGAGGGACTCTGGAAACACCATATATTTT. The whole variable domain, remainder taken from reference TRBV7-9 and TRBJ1-3, is DTGVSQNPRHKITKRGQNVTFRCDPISEHNRLYWYRQTLGQGPEFLTYFQNEAQLEKSRLLSDRFSAERPKGSFSTLEIQRTEQGDSAMYLCASSLRDSGNTIYFGEGSWLTVV.

This chain links TRBV19 with TRBJ2-3; TRBD2 aligns across 9 bases. Losses at the gene ends were 3 bases for V and 8 bases for J; bases not matched to a gene: 27. This CDR3 spans 21 amino acids. Per germline, CDR1 LNHDA and CDR2 SQIVND (reference sequence). DNA of the CDR3: TGTGCCAGTAGTATTCGGGGCGGGAGGGCCTTTCGGGGCGTTTTTTGGAGTACGCAGTATTTT. This codes for CASSIRGGRAFRGVFWSTQYF.

The J gene is TRBJ1-4, the V gene TRBV18; TRBD1 aligns across 7 bases. After removal of 4 bases from V and 4 bases from J, the junction contained 12 bases not matched to a gene. The CDR3 extends over 17 amino acids. CDR1 is KGHSH, CDR2 LQKENI, per germline. In DNA form, the CDR3 reads TGTGCCAGCTCACTCATACCAGGGACAGCGGGTAATGAAAAACTGTTTTTT. Protein sequence: CASSLIPGTAGNEKLFF. Supplemented by reference TRBV18 and TRBJ1-4, the full variable domain reads NAGVMQNPRHLVRRRGQEARLRCSPMKGHSHVYWYRQLPEEGLKFMVYLQKENIIDESGMPKERFSAEFPKEGPSILRIQQVVRGDSAAYFCASSLIPGTAGNEKLFFGSGTQLSVL.

This clone occurred once. The chain is built from TRBV4-2 and TRBJ2-7; perhaps TRBD1 as D (6 bases). The ends were cut back, 4 bases at V and 2 bases at J, with 15 bases in the middle. Germline loops: CDR1 LGHNA, CDR2 YNFKEQ. The CDR3 contains 15 residues. For the CDR3, the DNA is TGTGCCAGCAGCCCCCGAGGCAGGGGAACCTACGAGCAGTACTTC. The encoded protein is CASSPRGRGTYEQYF.

The gene calls are TRBV7-2 and TRBJ2-2, with 14 nucleotides matching TRBD2. This CDR3 has 16 amino acids. V lost 2 bases and J lost 6; bases outside the gene matches: 2. CDR1 is SGHTA, CDR2 FQGNSA, per germline. The CDR3 sequence: CASSLWGLAGAGELFF. The CDR3 bases are TGTGCCAGCAGCTTATGGGGACTAGCGGGAGCCGGGGAGCTGTTTTTT.

V gene TRBV5-6 combines with J gene TRBJ1-3, with D possibly being TRBD1 (6 bases). The germline CDR1 and CDR2 sequences are SGHDT and YYEEEE. The ends were cut back, 1 base at V and 2 bases at J, with 13 bases in the middle. The CDR3 loop spans 16 amino acids. The CDR3 DNA reads as TGTGCCAGCAGCTTGAGGACAGCCGAACCTGGAAACACCATATATTTT. Translated, it gives CASSLRTAEPGNTIYF.

This chain links TRBV5-1 with TRBJ2-1, with D tentatively TRBD1 (6 bases). The CDR3 runs to 12 residues. Germline V gives CDR1 SGHRS, CDR2 YFSETQ. Trimming pared 0 bases from V and 13 bases from J, leaving 11 bases between. CDR3 protein: CASSLEGEPQFF. The CDR3 nucleotides are TGCGCCAGCAGCTTGGAGGGGGAACCTCAGTTCTTC.

The chain employs TRBV10-3 and TRBJ2-1; 13 bases match TRBD2. Germline V gene sequence: CDR1 ENHRY, CDR2 SYGVKD. The CDR3 consists of 16 residues. Trimming at V came to 10 bases and at J to 2 bases, leaving 8 bases not matched to a gene. The CDR3 loop reads CATMTGLAGTYNEQFF. CDR3 nucleotide sequence: TGTGCCACAATGACGGGACTAGCGGGAACCTACAATGAGCAGTTCTTC.

The V and J genes are TRBV6-6 and TRBJ2-4; the match to TRBD2 covers 13 bases. CDR3 size: 15 residues. V shed 6 bases and J 8 bases; nucleotides not matched to a gene: 7. CDR1 and CDR2 from the germline V gene are MNHNY and SVGAGI (reference sequence). CDR3 protein: CASRNGLAGVHIQYF. The CDR3 DNA follows: TGTGCCAGCAGAAACGGACTAGCGGGAGTACACATTCAGTACTTC.

Only a few counts were recorded for this clone. This chain connects TRBV18 to TRBJ1-4; D unclear. Trimming shortened V by 3 bases and J by 3 bases, and 5 bases separated the two germline ends. CDR1 and CDR2 (germline): KGHSH, LQKENI. This CDR3 contains 13 residues. CDR3 nucleotide sequence: TGTGCCAGCTCACCCCTAGCTAATGAAAAACTGTTTTTT. Residues: CASSPLANEKLFF. The whole variable domain, remainder taken from reference TRBV18 and TRBJ1-4, is NAGVMQNPRHLVRRRGQEARLRCSPMKGHSHVYWYRQLPEEGLKFMVYLQKENIIDESGMPKERFSAEFPKEGPSILRIQQVVRGDSAAYFCASSPLANEKLFFGSGTQLSVL.

This clone was detected only once. V gene TRBV28 combines with J gene TRBJ2-4; 7 bases match TRBD1. V lost 3 bases and J lost 5; bases outside the gene matches: 7. The CDR3 extends over 15 amino acids. Germline V gene lookup returns CDR1 MDHEN and CDR2 SYDVKM. The CDR3 here is CASSFETGYQNIQYF. The CDR3 nucleotides are TGTGCCAGCAGTTTCGAGACAGGGTACCAAAACATTCAGTACTTC.

This clone has a single count. The chain recombines TRBV3-1 (or the pseudogene TRBV3-2) with TRBJ2-7, with a possible D match to TRBD2 (6 bases). CDR1 and CDR2 from the germline V gene are LGHDT and YNNKEL (reference sequence). The CDR3 length is 16 residues. Trimming shortened V by 4 bases and J by 2 bases, and 18 bases separated the two germline ends. The CDR3 DNA reads as TGTGCCAGCAGCCTTGAACCCCCGGGAGCACCCTACGAGCAGTACTTC. This gives the protein CASSLEPPGAPYEQYF.